This T cell receptor (beta chain) was identified in a study of CD8 T cells in Susac syndrome. Study-wide context: Patients with Susac syndrome were therapy-naive, taking corticosteroids, with some also receiving intravenous immunoglobulin, or taking intravenous immunoglobulin alone at the time their blood was drawn.

The RNA, roughly 0.45 to 1 ug, was put through reverse transcription using random hexamers. TCR beta CDR3 was amplified by immunoSEQ covering 54 Vbeta and 13 Jbeta. TCRdb itself ran the immunoSEQ multiplex PCR reads through MiXCR, one entry per CDR3 protein. The sample lists about 190,000 distinct CDR3 sequences; approximately 94% were seen once. Germline values: CDR1 GTSNPN, CDR2 SVGIG (reference sequence). The CDR3 spans 14 residues. The germline V and J ends were trimmed by 2 bases and 3 bases, with 13 bases remaining between them. Source material: CD4+ T cells from PBMCs. This sequence was found in a human donor with Susac syndrome. This chain links TRBV30 with TRBJ2-5; D remains unclear. This CDR3 is CAWSPPWPEETQYF. The DNA of the CDR3 is TGTGCCTGGAGTCCCCCTTGGCCGGAAGAGACCCAGTACTTC.